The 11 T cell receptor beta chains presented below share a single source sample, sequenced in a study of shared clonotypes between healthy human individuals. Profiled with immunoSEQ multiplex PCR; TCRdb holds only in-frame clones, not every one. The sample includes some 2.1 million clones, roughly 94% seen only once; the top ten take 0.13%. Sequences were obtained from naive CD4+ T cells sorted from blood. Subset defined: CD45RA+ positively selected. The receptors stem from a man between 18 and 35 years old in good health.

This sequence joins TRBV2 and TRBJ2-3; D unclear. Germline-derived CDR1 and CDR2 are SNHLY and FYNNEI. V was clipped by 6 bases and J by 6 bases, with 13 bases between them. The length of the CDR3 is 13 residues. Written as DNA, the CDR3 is TGTGCCAGCAGCGTACTATTTCGGGATACGCAGTATTTT. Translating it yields CASSVLFRDTQYF.

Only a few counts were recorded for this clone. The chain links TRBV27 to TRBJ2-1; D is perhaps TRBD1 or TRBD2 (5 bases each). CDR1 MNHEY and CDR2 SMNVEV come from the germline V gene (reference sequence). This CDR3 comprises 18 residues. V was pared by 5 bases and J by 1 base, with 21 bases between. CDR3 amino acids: CASSPLPLGTISYNEQFF. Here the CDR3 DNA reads TGTGCCAGCAGTCCCCTACCACTCGGGACCATATCCTACAATGAGCAGTTCTTC.

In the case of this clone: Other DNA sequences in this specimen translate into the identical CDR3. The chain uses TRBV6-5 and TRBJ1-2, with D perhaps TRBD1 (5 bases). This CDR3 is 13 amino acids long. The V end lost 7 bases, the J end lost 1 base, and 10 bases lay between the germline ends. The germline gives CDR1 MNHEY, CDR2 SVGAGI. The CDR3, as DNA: TGTGCCAGCACGAGGGGCAGTAACTATGGCTACACCTTC. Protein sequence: CASTRGSNYGYTF.

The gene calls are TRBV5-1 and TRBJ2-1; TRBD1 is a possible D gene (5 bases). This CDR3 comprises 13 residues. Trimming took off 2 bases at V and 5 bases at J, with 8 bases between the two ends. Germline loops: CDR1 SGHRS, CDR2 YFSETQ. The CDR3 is CASSLQVNNEQFF. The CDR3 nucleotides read TGCGCCAGCAGCTTACAGGTCAACAATGAGCAGTTCTTC.

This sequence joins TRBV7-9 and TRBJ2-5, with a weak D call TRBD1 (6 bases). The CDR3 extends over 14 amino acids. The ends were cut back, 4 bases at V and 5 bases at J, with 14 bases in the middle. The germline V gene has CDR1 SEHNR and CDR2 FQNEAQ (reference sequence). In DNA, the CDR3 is TGTGCCAGCAGCTCTTTCGAGGGGGAGGAGACCCAGTACTTC. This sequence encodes CASSSFEGEETQYF.

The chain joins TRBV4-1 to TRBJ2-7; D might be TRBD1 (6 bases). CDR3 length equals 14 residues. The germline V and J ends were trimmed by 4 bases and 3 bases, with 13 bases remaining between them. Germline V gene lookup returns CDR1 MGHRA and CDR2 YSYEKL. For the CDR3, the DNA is TGCGCCAGCAGCCGTAACAGGGTAGGCTACGAGCAGTACTTC. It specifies CASSRNRVGYEQYF.

CDR3 DNA: TGTGCCAGCGGCTCGGCGACAGGGGTCGAAAAACTGTTTTTT. Its protein is CASGSATGVEKLFF. The chain combines TRBV2 with TRBJ1-4; 8 bases line up with TRBD1. CDR1 and CDR2 from the germline V gene are SNHLY and FYNNEI. The CDR3 has 14 amino acids. The ends lost 8 bases at V and 8 bases at J; junction bases unmatched: 10.

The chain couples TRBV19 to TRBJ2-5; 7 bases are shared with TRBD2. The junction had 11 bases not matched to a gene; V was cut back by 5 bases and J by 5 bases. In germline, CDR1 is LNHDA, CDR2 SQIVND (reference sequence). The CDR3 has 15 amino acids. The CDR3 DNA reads TGTGCCAGTAGTTCGGGGGAGGGCCGGTGGGAGACCCAGTACTTC. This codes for CASSSGEGRWETQYF.

CDR3 coding DNA: TGTGCCAGCAGTTTAATTTGGGAGACTAGCGGGGGGGACCGAACCTCCTACGAGCAGTACTTC. Amino acid sequence: CASSLIWETSGGDRTSYEQYF. This rearrangement joins TRBV28 to TRBJ2-7, with 14 bases that match TRBD2. Germline V gene lookup returns CDR1 MDHEN and CDR2 SYDVKM. The trim removed 2 bases at V and 0 bases at J, leaving 15 bases unmatched. The CDR3 extends over 21 amino acids.

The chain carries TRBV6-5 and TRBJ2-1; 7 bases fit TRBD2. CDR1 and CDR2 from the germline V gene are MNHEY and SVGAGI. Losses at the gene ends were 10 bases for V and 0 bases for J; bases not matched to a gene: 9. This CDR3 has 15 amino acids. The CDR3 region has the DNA TGTGCCACCCGAGCGGGATCCAGCTCCTACAATGAGCAGTTCTTC. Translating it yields CATRAGSSSYNEQFF.

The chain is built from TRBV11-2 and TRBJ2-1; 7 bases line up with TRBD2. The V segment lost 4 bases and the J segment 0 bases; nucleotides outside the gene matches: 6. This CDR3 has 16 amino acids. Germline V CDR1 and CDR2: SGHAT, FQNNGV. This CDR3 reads CASSSFRGSSYNEQFF. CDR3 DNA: TGTGCCAGCAGCTCCTTTCGCGGGAGCTCCTACAATGAGCAGTTCTTC.